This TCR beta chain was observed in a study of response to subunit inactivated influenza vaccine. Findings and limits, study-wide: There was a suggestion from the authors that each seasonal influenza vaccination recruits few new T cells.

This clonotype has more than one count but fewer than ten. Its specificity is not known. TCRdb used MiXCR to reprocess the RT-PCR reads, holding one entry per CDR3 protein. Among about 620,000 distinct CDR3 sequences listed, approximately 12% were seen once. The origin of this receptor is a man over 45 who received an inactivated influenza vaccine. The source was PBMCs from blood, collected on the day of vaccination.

CDR3 loop: CASSGESSADTQYF. In DNA, the CDR3 is TGTGCCAGCAGTGGCGAATCCTCCGCAGATACGCAGTATTTT. The chain joins TRBV2 to TRBJ2-3, with D unclear. From germline, CDR1 is SNHLY and CDR2 FYNNEI. With 4 bases removed from V and 4 bases from J, the gap between germline ends came to 12 bases. CDR3 length equals 14 residues.